This TCR beta chain stems from a study of T cells in localized non-small cell lung cancer. Study results and caveats: The study linked higher blood T cell density to longer overall survival. Researchers found a median approximately 57 of the top 100 tumor clones in adjacent lung. Adjacent uninvolved lung tissue had the highest T cell clonality, exceeding tumor.

V lost 3 bases and J lost 0; bases outside the gene matches: 6. This CDR3 spans 16 amino acids. Germline V gene sequence: CDR1 MRHNA, CDR2 SNTAGT. With respect to this clone: Its antigen is not known.

The assay was immunoSEQ multiplex PCR, and TCRdb's table has in-frame clones only and misses some. The sample consists of about 35,000 clones, 92% of them appearing once. The sequence was collected from a female donor aged 60 or older with stage I lung adenocarcinoma. The chain is built from TRBV6-4 and TRBJ1-1; 8 bases match TRBD1. The sample here was peripheral blood, taken before any cancer treatment. The CDR3 region has the DNA TGTGCCAGCAGTGAAAACAGGGGGGAAATGAACACTGAAGCTTTCTTT. This sequence encodes CASSENRGEMNTEAFF.